The 14 T cell receptor beta chains reported below all come from one sample, sequenced in a study of blood T cell repertoires in COVID-19. Some clones are missing from TCRdb's copy, which holds only in-frame ones; the method was immunoSEQ multiplex PCR. The sample lists 200,000 to 300,000 clones; 75% to 85% were seen once. The sample taken for sequencing was peripheral blood. The receptor source for this set is a woman of 80 years or more with COVID-19, enrolled during active disease.

The chain combines TRBV3-1 (or the pseudogene TRBV3-2) with TRBJ2-7; 12 bases line up with TRBD2. This CDR3 has 14 amino acids. V gave up 5 bases and J gave up 3 bases; unmatched junction bases: 2. Germline CDR1 LGHDT, CDR2 YNNKEL (reference sequence). CDR3 bases: TGTGCCAGCAGCAGACTAGCGGGAGACTACGAGCAGTACTTC. Protein sequence: CASSRLAGDYEQYF.

CDR3 region: CAYRSQETQYF. Written as DNA, the CDR3 is TGTGCTTACAGATCCCAAGAGACCCAGTACTTC. The J gene is TRBJ2-5, the V gene TRBV7-7; D remains unclear. The CDR3 is 11 residues long. Germline values: CDR1 SSHAT, CDR2 FNYEAQ (reference sequence).

Only a few counts were recorded for this clone. The chain is built from TRBV5-8 and TRBJ2-5; D perhaps matches TRBD2 (5 bases). Between the trimmed V and J ends, which lost 4 bases and 5 bases, there was a span of 9 bases. The length of the CDR3 is 12 residues. CDR1 is SGHTS, CDR2 YDEGEE, per germline. In DNA form, the CDR3 reads TGTGCCAGCAGCCCGAGGAGGGAGACCCAGTACTTC. Protein sequence: CASSPRRETQYF. Drawing the rest from reference TRBV5-8 and TRBJ2-5, the complete variable domain is EAGVTQSPTHLIKTRGQQATLRCSPISGHTSVYWYQQALGLGLQFLLWYDEGEERNRGNFPPRFSGRQFPNYSSELNVNALELEDSALYLCASSPRRETQYFGPGTRLLVL.

The sample holds one count of this clone. V usage is TRBV11-2 and J usage is TRBJ1-1; no clear D gene. Deletions cut 2 bases from V and 6 bases from J, with 13 bases between. Germline-derived CDR1 and CDR2 are SGHAT and FQNNGV. The CDR3 loop spans 14 amino acids. The CDR3 region is CASSLSGARAEAFF. In DNA, the CDR3 is TGTGCCAGCAGCTTATCAGGCGCAAGAGCTGAAGCTTTCTTT.

The V gene is TRBV6-1, the J gene TRBJ1-5, with D unresolved. This CDR3 is built from 16 residues. V lost 5 bases and J 0 bases, leaving 14 bases between the germline ends. Germline CDR1 is MNHNS and CDR2 is SASEGT. The CDR3 DNA is TGTGCCAGCAGTCAAGTACAGAGTTATAGCAATCAGCCCCAGCATTTT. Protein product: CASSQVQSYSNQPQHF.

The genes are TRBV7-3 and TRBJ1-6; D unresolved. The germline V and J ends were trimmed by 5 bases and 7 bases, with 12 bases remaining between them. Germline CDR1 is SGHTA and CDR2 is FQGTGA. The CDR3 runs to 14 residues. DNA of the CDR3: TGTGCCAGCAGCCGCGGCCCCTCCAATTCACCCCTCCACTTT. Translation: CASSRGPSNSPLHF.

The V gene is TRBV4-1, the J gene TRBJ1-4; TRBD1 might be the D (5 bases). Germline V CDR1 and CDR2: MGHRA, YSYEKL. This CDR3 contains 15 residues. V lost 4 bases, J lost 6 bases, and 15 bases lay in between. CDR3 coding DNA: TGCGCCAGCAGCCTAAGGGGCCAGGGATATGAAAAACTGTTTTTT. Translated, it gives CASSLRGQGYEKLFF.

This sequence joins TRBV11-1 and TRBJ1-1; D perhaps matches TRBD1 (6 bases). The germline V gene has CDR1 SGHAT and CDR2 FQDESV (reference sequence). The CDR3 covers 14 residues. V was clipped by 3 bases and J by 7 bases, with 15 bases between them. CDR3: CASSFHRESGEAFF. The CDR3 nucleotides read TGTGCCAGCAGCTTCCACAGGGAATCAGGTGAAGCTTTCTTT.

This clone has a handful of counts. This chain joins TRBV5-1 and TRBJ1-4; tentative D call: TRBD1 (6 bases). Deletions cut 0 bases from V and 6 bases from J, with 12 bases between. Per the germline V gene, CDR1 is SGHRS and CDR2 is YFSETQ. The CDR3 has 15 amino acids. The CDR3 DNA follows: TGCGCCAGCAGCTTGGAGGCAGGGGTGTATGAAAAACTGTTTTTT. As protein: CASSLEAGVYEKLFF.

The genes are TRBV7-9 and TRBJ2-2; 12 bases match TRBD1. This CDR3 is 18 amino acids long. V lost 2 bases and J lost 1; bases outside the gene matches: 5. In germline, CDR1 is SEHNR, CDR2 FQNEAQ (reference sequence). The CDR3 spells CASSLWGQGARNTGELFF. DNA for the CDR3: TGTGCCAGCAGCTTATGGGGACAGGGGGCCCGGAACACCGGGGAGCTGTTTTTT.

The chain couples TRBV18 to TRBJ1-4, with D possibly matching TRBD1 (6 bases). CDR1 and CDR2 (germline): KGHSH, LQKENI. Trimming left V 1 base short and J 5 bases short, with 14 bases between. This CDR3 spans 16 amino acids. CDR3 DNA sequence: TGTGCCAGCTCACCACTTTTGACAGGCAGAAATGAAAAACTGTTTTTT. It is translated as CASSPLLTGRNEKLFF.

For this clone: The sample carries other DNA sequences with the same CDR3. V usage is TRBV7-9 and J usage is TRBJ1-6; D remains ambiguous. The CDR3 is made up of 12 amino acids. The germline CDR1 and CDR2 sequences are SEHNR and FQNEAQ (reference sequence). V dropped 2 bases and J dropped 9 bases, with 5 bases sitting between them. The CDR3 is CASSLPGSPLHF. As DNA, the CDR3 is TGTGCCAGCAGCTTACCGGGTTCACCCCTCCACTTT.

The chain is built from TRBV18 and TRBJ1-2; possibly TRBD1 for D (5 bases). Germline assignment: CDR1 KGHSH and CDR2 LQKENI. The germline V and J ends were trimmed by 0 bases and 5 bases, with 13 bases remaining between them. This CDR3 contains 15 residues. CDR3 in DNA: TGTGCCAGCTCACCACCTTCCCAGGGCTTTTATGGCTACACCTTC. As protein: CASSPPSQGFYGYTF.

V is TRBV27 and J is TRBJ1-2, with TRBD1 identical over 7 bases. Trimming removed 5 bases from V and 4 bases from J; junction bases left unmatched: 7. The CDR3 is 14 residues long. Germline V gene data show CDR1 as MNHEY and CDR2 as SMNVEV (reference sequence). The CDR3 DNA reads TGTGCCAGCAGTCAGACCCGGGACAGCTATGGCTACACCTTC. It encodes CASSQTRDSYGYTF.